Listed here are 23 T cell receptor beta chains from one sample, sequenced in a study of beta chain features in type 1 diabetes. The sequenced template was cDNA made from the entire isolated RNA. Sequencing used immunoSEQ multiplex PCR; TCRdb keeps in-frame clones, though not all of them. The data contain about 150,000 clones, over 7.5% of them singletons. Specimen: central memory CD4+ T cells from blood. The receptors were gathered from a woman between 18 and 29 years old in good health.

The chain employs TRBV6-5 and TRBJ1-2, with 7 bases identical to TRBD1. After removal of 6 bases from V and 4 bases from J, the junction contained 5 bases not matched to a gene. Germline CDR1 is MNHEY and CDR2 is SVGAGI. This CDR3 has 13 amino acids. CDR3 in DNA: TGTGCCAGCAGATCCACAGGGGCCTATGGCTACACCTTC. Amino acids: CASRSTGAYGYTF.

With regard to this clone: At the DNA level, this CDR3 is encoded by other sequences in the same sample as well. The V and J genes are TRBV5-1 and TRBJ2-1; TRBD2 matches at 10 bases. The CDR3 is 14 residues long. The V gene's germline CDR1 is SGHRS and CDR2 YFSETQ. V trimming: 3 bases; J trimming: 8 bases; junction bases outside the gene matches: 5. For the CDR3, the DNA is TGCGCCAGCAGCTGGCTAGCGGGAGTCGATGAGCAGTTCTTC. It yields the protein CASSWLAGVDEQFF.

The chain couples TRBV19 to TRBJ1-1; TRBD1 is a possible D gene (5 bases). The germline V gene encodes CDR1 LNHDA and CDR2 SQIVND (reference sequence). The V end lost 4 bases, the J end lost 1 base, and 10 bases lay between the germline ends. The CDR3 loop spans 14 amino acids. CDR3 amino acids: CASSTGPRNTEAFF. CDR3 in DNA: TGTGCCAGTAGTACAGGGCCGCGGAACACTGAAGCTTTCTTT.

The chain combines TRBV5-1 with TRBJ1-1; D is perhaps TRBD1 (6 bases). CDR3 length: 13 amino acids. The germline V gene has CDR1 SGHRS and CDR2 YFSETQ. The V end lost 2 bases, the J end lost 6 bases, and 11 bases lay between the germline ends. CDR3 DNA sequence: TGCGCCAGCAGCTTATGGGAGGGGGCTGAAGCTTTCTTT. This sequence encodes CASSLWEGAEAFF. The variable domain in full, with the rest retrieved from reference TRBV5-1 and TRBJ1-1, is KAGVTQTPRYLIKTRGQQVTLSCSPISGHRSVSWYQQTPGQGLQFLFEYFSETQRNKGNFPGRFSGRQFSNSRSEMNVSTLELGDSALYLCASSLWEGAEAFFGQGTRLTVV.

CDR3 coding DNA: TGCAGCGTTGAATTGGAGGGGGCGGCCGGGGAGCTGTTTTTT. Encoded protein: CSVELEGAAGELFF. This sequence joins TRBV29-1 and TRBJ2-2; weak D call: TRBD1 (7 bases). V lost 2 bases, J lost 6 bases, and 13 bases lay in between. CDR3 length equals 14 residues. CDR1 SQVTM and CDR2 ANQGSEA come from the germline V gene.

This clone showed up just a few times. The V and J genes are TRBV19 and TRBJ1-2; D might be TRBD1 (5 bases). The CDR3 has 12 amino acids. Deletions cut 5 bases from V and 6 bases from J, with 10 bases between. Germline CDR1 and CDR2: LNHDA and SQIVND (reference sequence). CDR3 bases: TGTGCCAGTAGTCCCAGGGTAAATGGCTACACCTTC. This translates into CASSPRVNGYTF.

V and J are TRBV15 and TRBJ2-5, with 7 bases aligning to TRBD1. Germline V lookup: CDR1 LNHNV, CDR2 YYDKDF (reference sequence). V was pared by 8 bases and J by 5 bases, with 11 bases of the junction left unmatched. This CDR3 has 14 residues. The CDR3 reads CATGTRQGLETQYF. Here the CDR3 DNA reads TGTGCCACCGGGACACGACAGGGTTTGGAGACCCAGTACTTC.

The J gene is TRBJ2-1, the V gene TRBV5-1; D is ambiguous. Germline lookup yields CDR1 SGHRS and CDR2 YFSETQ. V lost 4 bases and J lost 0, with 17 bases in between. The CDR3 runs to 17 residues. The CDR3 DNA sequence: TGCGCCAGCAGCGGTGAAGCAGGATCCAGCTCCTACAATGAGCAGTTCTTC. It codes for CASSGEAGSSSYNEQFF.

The chain recombines TRBV30 with TRBJ1-5; 7 bases agree with TRBD1. The V gene end was trimmed by 0 bases and the J gene end by 6 bases; junction bases not matched to a gene: 2. The CDR3 has 13 amino acids. Germline CDR1 reads GTSNPN; CDR2 reads SVGIG (reference sequence). The CDR3 protein is CAWSVDRVQPQHF. CDR3 bases: TGTGCCTGGAGTGTAGACAGGGTTCAGCCCCAGCATTTT.

CDR3 nucleotides: TGTGCCATCAGTGAGTCGCGGGGGAGAGGAAATGAGCAGTTCTTC. Translated, it gives CAISESRGRGNEQFF. The rearrangement uses TRBV10-3 and TRBJ2-1, with 7 bases aligning to TRBD2. Germline trimming cut 0 bases from V and 7 bases from J; bases unmatched to any gene: 6. The CDR3 contains 15 residues. CDR1 is ENHRY and CDR2 is SYGVKD in the germline V gene.

This chain connects TRBV6-5 to TRBJ2-7; D possibly corresponds to TRBD2 (6 bases). Trimming removed 4 bases from V and 3 bases from J, with 19 bases in between. The germline V gene encodes CDR1 MNHEY and CDR2 SVGAGI. The CDR3 consists of 16 residues. The CDR3 DNA is TGTGCCAGCAGTTCGCCTAATCGGGACTCCTTCTACGAGCAGTACTTC. Translation gives CASSSPNRDSFYEQYF.

V is TRBV27 and J is TRBJ2-3, with a tentative D call TRBD2 (6 bases). V lost 3 bases and J 5 bases, leaving 9 bases between the germline ends. The CDR3 sequence is 13 residues long. Per the germline V gene, CDR1 is MNHEY and CDR2 is SMNVEV (reference sequence). CDR3 in amino acids: CASSFTSQDTQYF. CDR3 nucleotides: TGTGCCAGCAGTTTTACTAGCCAAGATACGCAGTATTTT.

The genes are TRBV30 and TRBJ1-5; D not resolved. Germline assignment: CDR1 GTSNPN and CDR2 SVGIG (reference sequence). V was trimmed by 5 bases and J by 0 bases, leaving 14 bases between them. This CDR3 has 15 amino acids. In nucleotides, the CDR3 is TGTGCCTGGTCGACGGGAACCCATAGCAATCAGCCCCAGCATTTT. Its protein is CAWSTGTHSNQPQHF.

This chain joins TRBV30 and TRBJ2-1; 13 bases align to TRBD2. This CDR3 has 14 residues. Looked up from germline, CDR1 is GTSNPN and CDR2 is SVGIG (reference sequence). Losses at the gene ends were 5 bases for V and 9 bases for J; bases not matched to a gene: 7. The CDR3 protein is CAWATSGGRGEQFF. The CDR3 DNA reads TGTGCCTGGGCGACTAGCGGGGGGAGGGGTGAGCAGTTCTTC.

This clone was seen a few times. The chain carries TRBV2 and TRBJ1-6, with D uncertain. The CDR3 runs to 14 residues. Germline CDR1 is SNHLY and CDR2 is FYNNEI. V was trimmed by 6 bases and J by 6 bases, leaving 12 bases between them. The CDR3 region has the DNA TGTGCCAGCAGAATAGCGGGAATTAATTCACCCCTCCACTTT. Its protein product is CASRIAGINSPLHF.

The sample holds a few counts of this clone. This rearrangement joins TRBV19 to TRBJ2-3; 11 bases map to TRBD2. The CDR3 totals 13 residues. From germline, CDR1 is LNHDA and CDR2 SQIVND (reference sequence). CDR3 loop: CGTSGSGGDTQYF. The CDR3 DNA reads as TGTGGCACTAGCGGGAGCGGGGGAGATACGCAGTATTTT.

This clone turned up a few times. The chain uses TRBV27 and TRBJ2-2, with TRBD2 as a possible D gene (5 bases). The ends were cut back, 6 bases at V and 2 bases at J, with 16 bases in the middle. CDR3 length: 16 amino acids. Germline-derived CDR1 and CDR2 are MNHEY and SMNVEV (reference sequence). The CDR3, as DNA: TGTGCCAGCAGACGGGATCCCGGAATTAACACCGGGGAGCTGTTTTTT. The encoded protein is CASRRDPGINTGELFF.

J is TRBJ2-6 and V is TRBV6-4, with 7 bases fitting TRBD1. V lost 5 bases, J lost 2 bases, and 12 bases stayed unmatched. This CDR3 has 18 residues. Germline CDR1 MRHNA, CDR2 SNTAGT. In DNA, the CDR3 is TGTGCCAGCAGTCAAAACAGGGGAAGTGGCCCTGGGGCCAACGTCCTGACTTTC. This codes for CASSQNRGSGPGANVLTF.

This clone was seen repeatedly, ten times or more. The chain recombines TRBV9 with TRBJ2-1, with 9 bases aligning to TRBD2. Germline CDR1 and CDR2: SGDLS and YYNGEE. V lost 4 bases to trimming and J lost 4 bases; unmatched junction nucleotides: 6. This CDR3 has 15 amino acids. This CDR3 reads CASSLSGGTYNEQFF. CDR3 nucleotides: TGTGCCAGCAGCCTGAGCGGGGGGACTTACAATGAGCAGTTCTTC.

The rearrangement links TRBV29-1 to TRBJ2-3, with 7 nucleotides matching TRBD2. The CDR3 runs to 14 residues. V lost 3 bases and J lost 1; bases outside the gene matches: 4. The germline V gene has CDR1 SQVTM and CDR2 ANQGSEA. The CDR3 reads CSVDRGGGTDTQYF. Written as DNA, the CDR3 is TGCAGCGTTGATAGGGGAGGGGGCACAGATACGCAGTATTTT.

The V call is TRBV7-2, the J call TRBJ2-5; the match to TRBD2 covers 12 bases. CDR3 length equals 18 residues. Germline lookup yields CDR1 SGHTA and CDR2 FQGNSA. V lost 5 bases, J lost 5 bases, and 15 bases stayed unmatched. The CDR3 nucleotides read TGTGCCAGCAGCCCTCTCCGGCTAGCGGGAGGGCCCGGGGAGACCCAGTACTTC. Amino acid sequence: CASSPLRLAGGPGETQYF. Combining the CDR3 with reference TRBV7-2 and TRBJ2-5 gives the whole variable domain GAGVSQSPSNKVTEKGKDVELRCDPISGHTALYWYRQSLGQGLEFLIYFQGNSAPDKSGLPSDRFSAERTGGSVSTLTIQRTQQEDSAVYLCASSPLRLAGGPGETQYFGPGTRLLVL.

V is TRBV5-1 and J is TRBJ1-1; 8 bases are a match to TRBD1. This CDR3 contains 14 residues. V dropped 5 bases and J dropped 0; count of bases not matched to a gene: 3. CDR1 SGHRS and CDR2 YFSETQ come from the germline V gene. CDR3: CASSRQGLNTEAFF. The CDR3 nucleotides read TGCGCCAGCAGTCGACAGGGGTTGAACACTGAAGCTTTCTTT.

The CDR3 DNA reads as TGTGCCAGCAGGTTTACAGCAACGGGGACTGAAGCTTTCTTT. This sequence encodes CASRFTATGTEAFF. This chain uses TRBV7-2 with TRBJ1-1, with no clear D. This CDR3 comprises 14 residues. Germline V CDR1 and CDR2: SGHTA, FQGNSA. Trimming pared 6 bases from V and 5 bases from J, leaving 16 bases between.